This TCR beta chain was recovered during a study of shared T cell receptors in the human thymus. Using immunoSEQ multiplex PCR, the repertoire was profiled, and TCRdb retains in-frame clones only, with some absent. The sample shows 600,000 or so clones, over 75% of them seen only once. Germline CDR1 reads LGHNA; CDR2 reads YNFKEQ. CDR3 size: 12 residues. Trimming left V 2 bases short and J 5 bases short, with 4 bases between. Separately, the same data were catalogued under a study of human thymus T cells.

This sequence was found in a boy under two years old with a congenital heart defect. Sequencing was done on a sample of thymocytes. This sequence joins TRBV4-2 and TRBJ2-1; D unresolved. The CDR3 loop reads CASSQINNEQFF. In DNA form, the CDR3 reads TGTGCCAGCAGCCAAATAAACAATGAGCAGTTCTTC.